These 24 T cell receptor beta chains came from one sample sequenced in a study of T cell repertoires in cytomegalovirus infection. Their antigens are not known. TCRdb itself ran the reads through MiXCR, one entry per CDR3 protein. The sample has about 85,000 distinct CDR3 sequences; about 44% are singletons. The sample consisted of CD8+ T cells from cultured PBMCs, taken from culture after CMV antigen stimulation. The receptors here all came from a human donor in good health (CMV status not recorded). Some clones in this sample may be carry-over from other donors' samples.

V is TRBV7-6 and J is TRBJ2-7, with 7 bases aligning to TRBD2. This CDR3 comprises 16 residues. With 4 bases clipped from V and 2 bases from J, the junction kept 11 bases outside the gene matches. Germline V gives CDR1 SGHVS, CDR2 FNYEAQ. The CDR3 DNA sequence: TGTGCCAGCAGCTCCCTGGCGGGAGACTCCCCCTACGAGCAGTACTTC. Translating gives CASSSLAGDSPYEQYF.

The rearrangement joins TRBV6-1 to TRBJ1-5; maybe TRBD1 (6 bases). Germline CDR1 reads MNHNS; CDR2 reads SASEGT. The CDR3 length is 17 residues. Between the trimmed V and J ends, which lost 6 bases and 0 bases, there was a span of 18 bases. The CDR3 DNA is TGTGCCAGCAGCAGCCCGGACAGCGAGTATAGCAATCAGCCCCAGCATTTT. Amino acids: CASSSPDSEYSNQPQHF.

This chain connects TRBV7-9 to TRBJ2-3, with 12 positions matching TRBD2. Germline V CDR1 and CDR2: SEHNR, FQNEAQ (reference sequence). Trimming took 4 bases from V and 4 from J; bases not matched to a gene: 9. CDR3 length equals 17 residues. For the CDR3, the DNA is TGTGCCAGCAGCTCCCCGACTAGCGGGAGCCTGCCAGATACGCAGTATTTT. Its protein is CASSSPTSGSLPDTQYF.

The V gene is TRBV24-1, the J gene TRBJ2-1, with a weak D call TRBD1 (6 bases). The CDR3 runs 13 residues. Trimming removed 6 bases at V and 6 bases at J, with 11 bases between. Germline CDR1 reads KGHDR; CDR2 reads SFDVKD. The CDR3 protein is CATSSDSPNEQFF. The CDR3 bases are TGTGCCACCAGTTCGGACAGTCCCAATGAGCAGTTCTTC.

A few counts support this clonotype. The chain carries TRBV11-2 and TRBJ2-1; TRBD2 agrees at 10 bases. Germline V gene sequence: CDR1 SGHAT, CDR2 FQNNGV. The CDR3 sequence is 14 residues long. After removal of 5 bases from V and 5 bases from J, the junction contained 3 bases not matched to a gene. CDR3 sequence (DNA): TGTGCCAGCAGCCTAGCGGGGGCACACAATGAGCAGTTCTTC. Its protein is CASSLAGAHNEQFF. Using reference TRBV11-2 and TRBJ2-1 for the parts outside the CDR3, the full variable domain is EAGVAQSPRYKIIEKRQSVAFWCNPISGHATLYWYQQILGQGPKLLIQFQNNGVVDDSQLPKDRFSAERLKGVDSTLKIQPAKLEDSAVYLCASSLAGAHNEQFFGPGTRLTVL.

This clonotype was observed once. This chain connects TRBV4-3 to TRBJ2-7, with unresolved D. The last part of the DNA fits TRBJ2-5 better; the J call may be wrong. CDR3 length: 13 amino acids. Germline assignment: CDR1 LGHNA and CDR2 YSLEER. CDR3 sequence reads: CASSQTDEETQYF. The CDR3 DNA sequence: TGCGCCAGCAGCCAAACGGACGAAGAGACCCAGTACTTC.

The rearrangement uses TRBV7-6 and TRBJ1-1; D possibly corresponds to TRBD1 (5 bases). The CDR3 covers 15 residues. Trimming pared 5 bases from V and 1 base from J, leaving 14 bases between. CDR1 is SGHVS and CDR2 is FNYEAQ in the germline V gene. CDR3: CASSPVGGTNTEAFF. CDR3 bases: TGTGCCAGCAGCCCAGTGGGGGGGACGAACACTGAAGCTTTCTTT.

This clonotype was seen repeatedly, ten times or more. The chain's CDR3 is CASSYRDFRAGELFF. CDR3 DNA: TGTGCCAGCAGCTACCGGGACTTTCGGGCCGGGGAGCTGTTTTTT. This chain links TRBV7-2 with TRBJ2-2; D possibly corresponds to TRBD2 (6 bases). Trimming removed 4 bases at V and 6 bases at J, with 15 bases between. Germline assignment: CDR1 SGHTA and CDR2 FQGNSA. The CDR3 covers 15 residues.

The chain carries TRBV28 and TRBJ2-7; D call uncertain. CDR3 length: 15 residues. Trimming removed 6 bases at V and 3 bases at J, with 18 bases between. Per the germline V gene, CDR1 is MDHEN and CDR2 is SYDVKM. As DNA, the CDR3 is TGTGCCAGCAGCTTAGAGGTCTACGGCTTCTACGAGCAGTACTTC. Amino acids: CASSLEVYGFYEQYF.

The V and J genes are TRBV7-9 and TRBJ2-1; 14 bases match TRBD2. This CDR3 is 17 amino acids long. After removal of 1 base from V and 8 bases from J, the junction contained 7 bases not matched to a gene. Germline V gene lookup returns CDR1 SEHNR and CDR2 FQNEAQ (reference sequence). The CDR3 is CASSLGVGLAGVDEQFF. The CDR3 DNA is TGTGCCAGCAGCTTAGGCGTGGGACTAGCGGGAGTCGATGAGCAGTTCTTC.

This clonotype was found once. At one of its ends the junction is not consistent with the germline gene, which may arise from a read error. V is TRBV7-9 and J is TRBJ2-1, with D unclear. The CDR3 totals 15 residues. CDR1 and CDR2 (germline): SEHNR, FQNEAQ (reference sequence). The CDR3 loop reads CASSVPDRGPMIVLF. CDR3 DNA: TGTGCCAGCAGCGTCCCTGATAGAGGACCAATGATAGTACTCTTC.

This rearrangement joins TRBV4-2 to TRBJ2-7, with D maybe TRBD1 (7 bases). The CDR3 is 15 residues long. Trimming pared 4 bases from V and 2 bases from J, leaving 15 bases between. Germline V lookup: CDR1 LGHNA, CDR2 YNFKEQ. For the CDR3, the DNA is TGTGCCAGCAGCCCGCGGGGACAGAGTCCCTACGAGCAGTACTTC. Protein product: CASSPRGQSPYEQYF.

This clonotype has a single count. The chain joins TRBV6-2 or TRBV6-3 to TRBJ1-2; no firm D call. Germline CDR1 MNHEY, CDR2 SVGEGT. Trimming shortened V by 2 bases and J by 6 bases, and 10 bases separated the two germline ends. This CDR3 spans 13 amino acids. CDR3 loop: CASSYRSLHGYTF. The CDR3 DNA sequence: TGTGCCAGCAGTTACCGTAGTTTGCATGGCTACACCTTC.

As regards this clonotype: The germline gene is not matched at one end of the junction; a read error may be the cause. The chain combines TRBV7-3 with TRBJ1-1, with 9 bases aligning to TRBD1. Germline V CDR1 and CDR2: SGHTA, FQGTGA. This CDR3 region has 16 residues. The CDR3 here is CASRLNGGQGNTEAFF. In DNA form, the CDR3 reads TGTGCCAGCAGATTAAACGGGGGACAGGGGAACACTGAAGCTTTCTTT.

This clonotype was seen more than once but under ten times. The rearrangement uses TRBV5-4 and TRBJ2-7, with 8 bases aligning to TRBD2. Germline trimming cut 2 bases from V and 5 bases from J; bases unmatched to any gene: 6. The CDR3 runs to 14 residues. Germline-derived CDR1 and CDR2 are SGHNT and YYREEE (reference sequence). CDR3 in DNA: TGTGCCAGCAGCTTCCGGGAGGGAGGCGACGAGCAGTACTTC. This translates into CASSFREGGDEQYF. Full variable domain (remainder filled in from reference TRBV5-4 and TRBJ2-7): ETGVTQSPTHLIKTRGQQVTLRCSSQSGHNTVSWYQQALGQGPQFIFQYYREEENGRGNFPPRFSGLQFPNYSSELNVNALELDDSALYLCASSFREGGDEQYFGPGTRLTVT.

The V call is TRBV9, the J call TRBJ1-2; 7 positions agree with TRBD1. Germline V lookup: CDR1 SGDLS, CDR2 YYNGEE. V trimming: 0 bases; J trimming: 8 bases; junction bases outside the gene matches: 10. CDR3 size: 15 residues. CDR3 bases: TGTGCCAGCAGCGTAGCATCGAGGGGGCCGGCAGGCTACACCTTC. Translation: CASSVASRGPAGYTF.

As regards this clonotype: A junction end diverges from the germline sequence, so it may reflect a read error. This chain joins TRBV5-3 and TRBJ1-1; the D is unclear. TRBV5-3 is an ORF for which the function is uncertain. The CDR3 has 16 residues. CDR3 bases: TGTGCCAGCAGCTTGTTCCTGCCGGTGCGCTCTGCTGAAGCTTTCTTT. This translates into CASSLFLPVRSAEAFF.

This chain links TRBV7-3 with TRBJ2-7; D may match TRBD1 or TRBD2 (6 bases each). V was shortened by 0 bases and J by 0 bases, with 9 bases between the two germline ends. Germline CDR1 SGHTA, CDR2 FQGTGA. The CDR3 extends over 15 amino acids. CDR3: CASSLTGGSSYEQYF. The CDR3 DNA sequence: TGTGCCAGCAGCTTAACAGGGGGGAGCTCCTACGAGCAGTACTTC.

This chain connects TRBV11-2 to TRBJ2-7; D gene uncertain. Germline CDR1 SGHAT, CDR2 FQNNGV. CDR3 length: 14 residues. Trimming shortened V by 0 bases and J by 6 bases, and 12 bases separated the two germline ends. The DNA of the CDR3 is TGTGCCAGCAGCTTAGATCTAACTTTTGTCGAGCAGTACTTC. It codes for CASSLDLTFVEQYF.

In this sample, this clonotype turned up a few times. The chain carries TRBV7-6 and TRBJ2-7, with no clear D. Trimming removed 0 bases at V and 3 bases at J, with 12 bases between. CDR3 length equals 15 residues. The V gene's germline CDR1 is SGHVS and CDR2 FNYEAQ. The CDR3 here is CASSLAIPGNYEQYF. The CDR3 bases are TGTGCCAGCAGCTTAGCGATTCCAGGCAACTACGAGCAGTACTTC.

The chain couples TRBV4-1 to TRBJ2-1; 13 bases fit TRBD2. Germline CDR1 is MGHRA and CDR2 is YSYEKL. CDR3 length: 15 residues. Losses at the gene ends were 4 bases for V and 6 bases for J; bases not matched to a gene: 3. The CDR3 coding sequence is TGCGCCAGCAGCCTAAGGACTAGCGGGAGCAATGAGCAGTTCTTC. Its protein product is CASSLRTSGSNEQFF.

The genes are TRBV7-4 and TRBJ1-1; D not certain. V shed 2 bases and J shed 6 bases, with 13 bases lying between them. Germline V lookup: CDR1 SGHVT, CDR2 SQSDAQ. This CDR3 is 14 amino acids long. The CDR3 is CASSLSLAAAEAFF. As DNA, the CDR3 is TGTGCCAGCAGCTTATCCTTGGCGGCGGCTGAAGCTTTCTTT.

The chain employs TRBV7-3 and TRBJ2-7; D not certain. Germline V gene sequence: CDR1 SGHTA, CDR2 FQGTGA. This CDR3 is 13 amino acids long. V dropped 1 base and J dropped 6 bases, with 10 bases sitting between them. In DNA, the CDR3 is TGTGCCAGCAGCTTAATCTCGGGTTCCGAGCAGTACTTC. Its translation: CASSLISGSEQYF.

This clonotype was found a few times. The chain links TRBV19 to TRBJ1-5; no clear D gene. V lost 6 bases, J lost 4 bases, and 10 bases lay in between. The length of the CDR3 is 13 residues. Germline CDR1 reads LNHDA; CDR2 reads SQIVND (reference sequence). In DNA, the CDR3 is TGTGCCAGTAGCCGGGCCGGAAATCAGCCCCAGCATTTT. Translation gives CASSRAGNQPQHF.